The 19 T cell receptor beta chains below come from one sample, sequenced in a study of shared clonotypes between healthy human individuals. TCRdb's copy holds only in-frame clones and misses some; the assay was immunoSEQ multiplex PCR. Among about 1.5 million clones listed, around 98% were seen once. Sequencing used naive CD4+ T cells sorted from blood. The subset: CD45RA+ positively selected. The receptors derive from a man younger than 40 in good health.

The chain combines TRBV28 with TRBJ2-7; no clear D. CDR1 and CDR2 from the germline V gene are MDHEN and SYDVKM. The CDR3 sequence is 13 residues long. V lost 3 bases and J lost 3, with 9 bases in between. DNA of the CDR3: TGTGCCAGCAGTTTGGTAACTGTCTACGAGCAGTACTTC. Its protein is CASSLVTVYEQYF.

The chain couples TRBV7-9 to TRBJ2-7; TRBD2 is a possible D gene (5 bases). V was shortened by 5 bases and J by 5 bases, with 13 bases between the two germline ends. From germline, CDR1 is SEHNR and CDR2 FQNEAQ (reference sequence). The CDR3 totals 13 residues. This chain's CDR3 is CASSQRGRNEQYF. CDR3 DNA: TGTGCCAGCAGCCAGAGAGGGAGAAACGAGCAGTACTTC. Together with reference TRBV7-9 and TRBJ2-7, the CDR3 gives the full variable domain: DTGVSQNPRHKITKRGQNVTFRCDPISEHNRLYWYRQTLGQGPEFLTYFQNEAQLEKSRLLSDRFSAERPKGSFSTLEIQRTEQGDSAMYLCASSQRGRNEQYFGPGTRLTVT.

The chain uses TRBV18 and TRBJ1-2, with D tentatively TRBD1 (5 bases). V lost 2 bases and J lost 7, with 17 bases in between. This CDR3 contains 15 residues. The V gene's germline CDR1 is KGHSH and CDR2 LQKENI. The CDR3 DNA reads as TGTGCCAGCTCACCAGGGGAACTGGGACGCGGTGGCTACACCTTC. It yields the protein CASSPGELGRGGYTF. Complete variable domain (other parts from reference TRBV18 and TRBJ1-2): NAGVMQNPRHLVRRRGQEARLRCSPMKGHSHVYWYRQLPEEGLKFMVYLQKENIIDESGMPKERFSAEFPKEGPSILRIQQVVRGDSAAYFCASSPGELGRGGYTFGSGTRLTVV.

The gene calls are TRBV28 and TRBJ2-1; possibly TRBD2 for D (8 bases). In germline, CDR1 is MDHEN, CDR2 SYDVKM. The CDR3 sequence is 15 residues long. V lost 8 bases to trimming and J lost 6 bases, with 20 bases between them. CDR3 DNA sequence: TGTGCCAGCCTACAGGGGACTAGAAGGAGCAATGAGCAGTTCTTC. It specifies CASLQGTRRSNEQFF.

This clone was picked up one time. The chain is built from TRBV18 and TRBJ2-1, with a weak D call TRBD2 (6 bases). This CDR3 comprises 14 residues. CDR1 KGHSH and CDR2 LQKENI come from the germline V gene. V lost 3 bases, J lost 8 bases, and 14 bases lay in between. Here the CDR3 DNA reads TGTGCCAGCTCACCGAGACTAGACCGGCATGAGCAGTTCTTC. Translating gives CASSPRLDRHEQFF. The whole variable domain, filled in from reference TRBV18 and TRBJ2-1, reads NAGVMQNPRHLVRRRGQEARLRCSPMKGHSHVYWYRQLPEEGLKFMVYLQKENIIDESGMPKERFSAEFPKEGPSILRIQQVVRGDSAAYFCASSPRLDRHEQFFGPGTRLTVL.

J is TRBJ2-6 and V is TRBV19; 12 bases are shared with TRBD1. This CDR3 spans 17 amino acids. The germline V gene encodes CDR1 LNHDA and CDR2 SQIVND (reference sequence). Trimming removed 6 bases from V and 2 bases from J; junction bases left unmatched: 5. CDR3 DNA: TGTGCCAGTAGCCCCCGGGACAGGGGGCCTGGGGCCAACGTCCTGACTTTC. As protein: CASSPRDRGPGANVLTF.

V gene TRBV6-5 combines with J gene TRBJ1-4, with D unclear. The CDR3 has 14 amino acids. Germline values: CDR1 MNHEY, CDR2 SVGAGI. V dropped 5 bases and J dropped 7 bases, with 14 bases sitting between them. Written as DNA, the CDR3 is TGTGCCAGCAGTAATAACCCCACGGGTGAAAAACTGTTTTTT. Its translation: CASSNNPTGEKLFF.

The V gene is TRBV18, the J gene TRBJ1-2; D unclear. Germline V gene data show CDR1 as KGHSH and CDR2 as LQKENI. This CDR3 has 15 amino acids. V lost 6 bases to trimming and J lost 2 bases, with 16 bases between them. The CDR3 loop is CASSHDGRTNYGYTF. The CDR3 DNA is TGTGCCAGCTCCCATGATGGACGGACGAACTATGGCTACACCTTC.

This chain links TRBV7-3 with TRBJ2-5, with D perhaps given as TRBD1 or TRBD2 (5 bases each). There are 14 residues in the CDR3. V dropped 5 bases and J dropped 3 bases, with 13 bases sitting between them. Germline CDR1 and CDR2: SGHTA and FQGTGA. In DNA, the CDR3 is TGTGCCAGCAGCGTATCGAGGGACGAAGAGACCCAGTACTTC. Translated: CASSVSRDEETQYF. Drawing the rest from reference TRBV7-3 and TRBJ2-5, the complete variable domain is GAGVSQTPSNKVTEKGKYVELRCDPISGHTALYWYRQSLGQGPEFLIYFQGTGAADDSGLPNDRFFAVRPEGSVSTLKIQRTERGDSAVYLCASSVSRDEETQYFGPGTRLLVL.

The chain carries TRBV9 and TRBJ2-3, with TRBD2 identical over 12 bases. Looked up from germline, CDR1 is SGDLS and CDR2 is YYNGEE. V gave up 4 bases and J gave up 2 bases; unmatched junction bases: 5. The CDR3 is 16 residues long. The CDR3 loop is CASSLGLAGFTDTQYF. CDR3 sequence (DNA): TGTGCCAGCAGCCTAGGACTAGCGGGATTCACAGATACGCAGTATTTT. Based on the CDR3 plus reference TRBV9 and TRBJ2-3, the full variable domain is DSGVTQTPKHLITATGQRVTLRCSPRSGDLSVYWYQQSLDQGLQFLIQYYNGEERAKGNILERFSAQQFPDLHSELNLSSLELGDSALYFCASSLGLAGFTDTQYFGPGTRLTVL.

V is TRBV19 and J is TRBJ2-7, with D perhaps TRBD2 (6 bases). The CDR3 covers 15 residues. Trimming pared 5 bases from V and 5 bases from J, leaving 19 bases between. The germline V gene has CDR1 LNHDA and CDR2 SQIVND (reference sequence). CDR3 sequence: CASSALAGYNHEQYF. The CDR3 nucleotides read TGTGCCAGTAGTGCACTCGCGGGATACAATCACGAGCAGTACTTC.

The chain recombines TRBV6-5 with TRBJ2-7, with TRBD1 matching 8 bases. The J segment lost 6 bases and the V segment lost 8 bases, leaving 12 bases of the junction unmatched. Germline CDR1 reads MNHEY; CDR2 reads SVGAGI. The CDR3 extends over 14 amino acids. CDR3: CASRRGRGQGEQYF. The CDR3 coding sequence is TGTGCCAGCCGACGGGGCAGGGGGCAGGGCGAGCAGTACTTC.

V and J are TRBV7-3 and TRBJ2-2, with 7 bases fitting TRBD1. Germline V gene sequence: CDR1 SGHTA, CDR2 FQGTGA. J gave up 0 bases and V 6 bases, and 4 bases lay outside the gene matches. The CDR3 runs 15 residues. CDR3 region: CASSMTGTNTGELFF. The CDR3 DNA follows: TGTGCCAGCAGTATGACAGGGACGAACACCGGGGAGCTGTTTTTT.

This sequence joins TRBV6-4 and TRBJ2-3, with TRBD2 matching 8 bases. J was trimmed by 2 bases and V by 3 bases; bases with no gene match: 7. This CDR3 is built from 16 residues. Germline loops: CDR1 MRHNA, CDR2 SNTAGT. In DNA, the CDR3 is TGTGCCAGCAGTGATTTCGCGGGAGGATACACAGATACGCAGTATTTT. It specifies CASSDFAGGYTDTQYF.

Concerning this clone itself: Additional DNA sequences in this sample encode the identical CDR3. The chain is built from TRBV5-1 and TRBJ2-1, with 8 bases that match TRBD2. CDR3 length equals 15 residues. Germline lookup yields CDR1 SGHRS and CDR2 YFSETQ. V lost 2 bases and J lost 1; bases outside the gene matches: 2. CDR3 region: CASSLGGGSYNEQFF. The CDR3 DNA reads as TGCGCCAGCAGCTTAGGCGGGGGGTCCTACAATGAGCAGTTCTTC. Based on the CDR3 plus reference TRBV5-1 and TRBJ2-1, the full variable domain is KAGVTQTPRYLIKTRGQQVTLSCSPISGHRSVSWYQQTPGQGLQFLFEYFSETQRNKGNFPGRFSGRQFSNSRSEMNVSTLELGDSALYLCASSLGGGSYNEQFFGPGTRLTVL.

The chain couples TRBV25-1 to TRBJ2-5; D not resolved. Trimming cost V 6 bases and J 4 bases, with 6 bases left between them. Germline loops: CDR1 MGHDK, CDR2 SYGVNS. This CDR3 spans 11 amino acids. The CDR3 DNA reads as TGTGCCAGCAGCATCGGAGAGACCCAGTACTTC. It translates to CASSIGETQYF.

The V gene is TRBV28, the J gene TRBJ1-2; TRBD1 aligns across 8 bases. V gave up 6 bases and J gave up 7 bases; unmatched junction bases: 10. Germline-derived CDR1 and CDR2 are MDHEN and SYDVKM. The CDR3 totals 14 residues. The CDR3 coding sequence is TGTGCCAGCAGGGGATCGGGGACAGGCGGTGGCTACACCTTC. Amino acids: CASRGSGTGGGYTF.

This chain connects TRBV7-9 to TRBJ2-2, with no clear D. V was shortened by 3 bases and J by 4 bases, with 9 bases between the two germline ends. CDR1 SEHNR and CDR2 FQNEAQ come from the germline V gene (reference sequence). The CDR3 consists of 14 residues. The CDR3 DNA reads TGTGCCAGCAGCTTCTTACAGCTCACCGGGGAGCTGTTTTTT. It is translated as CASSFLQLTGELFF.

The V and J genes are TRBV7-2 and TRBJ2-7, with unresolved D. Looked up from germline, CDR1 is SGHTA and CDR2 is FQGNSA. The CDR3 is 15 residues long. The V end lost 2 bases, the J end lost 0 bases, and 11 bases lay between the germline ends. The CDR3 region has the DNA TGTGCCAGCAGCTTAAAGGTCAGCGCCTCCTACGAGCAGTACTTC. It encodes CASSLKVSASYEQYF.